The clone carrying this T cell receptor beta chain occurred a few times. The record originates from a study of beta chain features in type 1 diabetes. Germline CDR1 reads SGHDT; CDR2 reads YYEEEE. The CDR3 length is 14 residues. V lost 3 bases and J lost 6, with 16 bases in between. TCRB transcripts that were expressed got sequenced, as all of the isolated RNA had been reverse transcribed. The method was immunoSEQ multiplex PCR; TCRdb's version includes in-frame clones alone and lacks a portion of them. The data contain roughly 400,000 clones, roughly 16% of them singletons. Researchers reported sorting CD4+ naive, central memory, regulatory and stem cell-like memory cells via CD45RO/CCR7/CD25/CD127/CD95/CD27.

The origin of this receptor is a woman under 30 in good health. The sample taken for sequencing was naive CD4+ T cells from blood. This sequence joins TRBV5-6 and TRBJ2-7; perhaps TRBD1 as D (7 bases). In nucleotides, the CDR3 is TGTGCCAGCAGCTCCGACAGGGAGGTCGGCGAGCAGTACTTC. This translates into CASSSDREVGEQYF. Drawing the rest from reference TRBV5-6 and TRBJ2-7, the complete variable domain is DAGVTQSPTHLIKTRGQQVTLRCSPKSGHDTVSWYQQALGQGPQFIFQYYEEEERQRGNFPDRFSGHQFPNYSSELNVNALLLGDSALYLCASSSDREVGEQYFGPGTRLTVT.